Listed here are 22 T cell receptor beta chains from one sample, sequenced in a study of radiotherapy plus CTLA-4 blockade in lung cancer. The method was immunoSEQ multiplex PCR; TCRdb's version includes in-frame clones alone and lacks a portion of them. The sample includes about 48,000 clones, approximately 86% of them seen just once. Sequences were derived from peripheral blood, sampled from a patient treated with radiotherapy plus ipilimumab. The receptors stem from a human donor with non-small cell lung cancer that progressed on radiotherapy plus ipilimumab. Some clones in this sample may be carry-over from other donors' samples.

V usage is TRBV14 and J usage is TRBJ1-2, with D unclear. Germline V gives CDR1 SGHDN, CDR2 FVKESK. CDR3 length equals 15 residues. V lost 2 bases to trimming and J lost 2 bases, with 12 bases between them. The DNA of the CDR3 is TGTGCCAGCAGCCAAACTGGGCTCTTAAACTATGGCTACACCTTC. It translates to CASSQTGLLNYGYTF.

The chain recombines TRBV5-5 with TRBJ1-1, with TRBD1 matching 10 bases. V lost 4 bases and J lost 6; bases outside the gene matches: 6. The CDR3 has 14 amino acids. Germline assignment: CDR1 SGHKS and CDR2 YYEKEE (reference sequence). The CDR3: CASSPGQGYSEAFF. Written as DNA, the CDR3 is TGTGCCAGCAGCCCGGGACAGGGGTACTCTGAAGCTTTCTTT. Complete variable domain (other parts from reference TRBV5-5 and TRBJ1-1): DAGVTQSPTHLIKTRGQQVTLRCSPISGHKSVSWYQQVLGQGPQFIFQYYEKEERGRGNFPDRFSARQFPNYSSELNVNALLLGDSALYLCASSPGQGYSEAFFGQGTRLTVV.

This chain links TRBV28 with TRBJ2-7; 7 bases map to TRBD1. Germline lookup yields CDR1 MDHEN and CDR2 SYDVKM. Trimming removed 5 bases from V and 2 bases from J; junction bases left unmatched: 9. The CDR3 has 15 residues. The CDR3 DNA reads TGTGCCAGCAGTGCCCCGGGACAGAACCCCTACGAGCAGTACTTC. It translates to CASSAPGQNPYEQYF.

The gene calls are TRBV5-1 and TRBJ2-7; the match to TRBD1 covers 7 bases. The junction had 9 bases not matched to a gene; V was cut back by 7 bases and J by 5 bases. CDR3 length equals 13 residues. CDR1 is SGHRS and CDR2 is YFSETQ in the germline V gene. The DNA of the CDR3 is TGCGCCAGCGGTCAGGACAGGACGAACGAGCAGTACTTC. Translated: CASGQDRTNEQYF.

The V and J genes are TRBV19 and TRBJ1-1; TRBD1 aligns across 7 bases. CDR3 size: 15 residues. Germline values: CDR1 LNHDA, CDR2 SQIVND (reference sequence). V was pared by 9 bases and J by 0 bases, with 10 bases of the junction left unmatched. The CDR3 nucleotides read TGTGCCAGCAGAGGAGACAGGGCCATGAACACTGAAGCTTTCTTT. As protein: CASRGDRAMNTEAFF. Full variable domain (rest looked up from reference TRBV19 and TRBJ1-1): DGGITQSPKYLFRKEGQNVTLSCEQNLNHDAMYWYRQDPGQGLRLIYYSQIVNDFQKGDIAEGYSVSREKKESFPLTVTSAQKNPTAFYLCASRGDRAMNTEAFFGQGTRLTVV.

This rearrangement joins TRBV6-5 to TRBJ1-2; 8 bases are shared with TRBD1. Germline loops: CDR1 MNHEY, CDR2 SVGAGI. The CDR3 sequence is 15 residues long. Trimming at V came to 4 bases and at J to 6 bases, leaving 10 bases not matched to a gene. The CDR3 is CASSSGQGLAHGYTF. CDR3 coding DNA: TGTGCCAGCAGTTCCGGACAGGGACTGGCGCATGGCTACACCTTC.

This chain connects TRBV30 to TRBJ2-3; 8 bases agree with TRBD2. CDR1 GTSNPN and CDR2 SVGIG come from the germline V gene (reference sequence). This CDR3 spans 14 amino acids. V lost 3 bases to trimming and J lost 2 bases; unmatched junction nucleotides: 4. The CDR3 region has the DNA TGTGCCTGGAGACGTAGCGGGGACACAGATACGCAGTATTTT. Residues: CAWRRSGDTDTQYF.

The chain joins TRBV5-6 to TRBJ1-2; D remains ambiguous. Trimming pared 1 base from V and 4 bases from J, leaving 11 bases between. Germline V lookup: CDR1 SGHDT, CDR2 YYEEEE. CDR3 length: 14 amino acids. This CDR3 is CASSLRSPIYGYTF. CDR3 in DNA: TGTGCCAGCAGCTTGCGCAGTCCCATCTATGGCTACACCTTC. Drawing the rest from reference TRBV5-6 and TRBJ1-2, the complete variable domain is DAGVTQSPTHLIKTRGQQVTLRCSPKSGHDTVSWYQQALGQGPQFIFQYYEEEERQRGNFPDRFSGHQFPNYSSELNVNALLLGDSALYLCASSLRSPIYGYTFGSGTRLTVV.

The chain carries TRBV7-6 and TRBJ2-7; TRBD2 might be the D (6 bases). V lost 6 bases, J lost 0 bases, and 12 bases lay in between. This CDR3 spans 14 amino acids. Germline V CDR1 and CDR2: SGHVS, FNYEAQ. CDR3 DNA sequence: TGTGCCAGCAGTCCGGGACTGAGCTCCTACGAGCAGTACTTC. Its protein product is CASSPGLSSYEQYF.

This clone has more than one count but fewer than ten. J is TRBJ1-5 and V is TRBV7-1; the D is unclear. TRBV7-1 is classed as an ORF, of uncertain function. Trimming cost V 4 bases and J 0 bases, with 10 bases left between them. The CDR3 is made up of 15 amino acids. The CDR3 is CASSFWGDSNQPQHF. In DNA form, the CDR3 reads TGTGCCAGCAGCTTCTGGGGAGATAGCAATCAGCCCCAGCATTTT.

The CDR3 bases are TGTGCCAGCTCACCAGATCTAAGCACCGGGGAGCTGTTTTTT. Protein sequence: CASSPDLSTGELFF. V is TRBV18 and J is TRBJ2-2; D is unclear. V was trimmed by 2 bases and J by 4 bases, leaving 8 bases between them. The CDR3 has 14 amino acids. Germline CDR1 KGHSH, CDR2 LQKENI.

CDR3 region: CASSPRTGGINTGELFF. In DNA, the CDR3 is TGTGCCAGCAGTCCGCGCACAGGGGGCATCAACACCGGGGAGCTGTTTTTT. This chain links TRBV27 with TRBJ2-2; TRBD1 matches 9 bases. The junction had 9 bases not matched to a gene; V was cut back by 5 bases and J by 2 bases. CDR3 length equals 17 residues. CDR1 and CDR2 (germline): MNHEY, SMNVEV (reference sequence).

This chain links TRBV9 with TRBJ2-1, with unresolved D. Germline CDR1 is SGDLS and CDR2 is YYNGEE. The V end was cut by 2 bases, the J end by 0 bases, with 9 bases between. The CDR3 loop spans 15 amino acids. CDR3 DNA sequence: TGTGCCAGCAGCGTTGGCGGAAACTCCTACAATGAGCAGTTCTTC. It is translated as CASSVGGNSYNEQFF.

CDR3 nucleotides: TGTGCCACCAGAACTTCAGGGATCACTGAAGCTTTCTTT. It specifies CATRTSGITEAFF. The chain recombines TRBV14 with TRBJ1-1; tentative D call: TRBD1 (5 bases). The V gene lost 10 bases and the J gene lost 4 bases, with 16 bases spanning the gap. Germline V gene data show CDR1 as SGHDN and CDR2 as FVKESK. The CDR3 loop spans 13 amino acids.

This chain links TRBV5-1 with TRBJ2-1, with unresolved D. CDR3 length: 16 amino acids. V lost 1 base and J 0 bases, leaving 11 bases between the germline ends. Germline V CDR1 and CDR2: SGHRS, YFSETQ. The CDR3: CASSLSFSSSYNEQFF. CDR3 bases: TGCGCCAGCAGCTTGTCATTTTCTAGCTCCTACAATGAGCAGTTCTTC.

The V call is TRBV5-1, the J call TRBJ1-4, with 8 bases matching TRBD1. Germline CDR1 and CDR2: SGHRS and YFSETQ. This CDR3 is 15 amino acids long. Trimming at V came to 5 bases and at J to 7 bases, leaving 10 bases not matched to a gene. CDR3 in amino acids: CASRREDRVAEKLFF. CDR3 DNA: TGCGCCAGCAGGAGAGAGGACAGGGTTGCTGAAAAACTGTTTTTT.

V usage is TRBV6-5 and J usage is TRBJ1-1; weak D call: TRBD1 (6 bases). The ends were cut back, 6 bases at V and 0 bases at J, with 14 bases in the middle. CDR1 and CDR2 from the germline V gene are MNHEY and SVGAGI. This CDR3 has 15 residues. For the CDR3, the DNA is TGTGCCAGCAGCCTTTCGGACAGTATGAACACTGAAGCTTTCTTT. Translation: CASSLSDSMNTEAFF.

The chain recombines TRBV7-6 with TRBJ2-7; D may be TRBD1 (5 bases). Germline values: CDR1 SGHVS, CDR2 FNYEAQ. Trimming cost V 4 bases and J 2 bases, with 12 bases left between them. The CDR3 runs to 14 residues. The CDR3 reads CASSSGLPPYEQYF. The DNA for the CDR3 is TGTGCCAGCAGCTCAGGGCTGCCCCCCTACGAGCAGTACTTC.

The V call is TRBV19, the J call TRBJ1-1; no clear D. Germline V lookup: CDR1 LNHDA, CDR2 SQIVND (reference sequence). The CDR3 loop spans 15 amino acids. Trimming shortened V by 8 bases and J by 4 bases, and 20 bases separated the two germline ends. CDR3 in amino acids: CASAVTGVGSTEAFF. CDR3 nucleotide sequence: TGTGCCAGTGCGGTTACCGGGGTCGGGAGCACTGAAGCTTTCTTT.

This clone was seen a few times. The rearrangement links TRBV2 to TRBJ2-7; 10 nucleotides match TRBD2. Germline CDR1 reads SNHLY; CDR2 reads FYNNEI. V was clipped by 5 bases and J by 5 bases; unmatched bases: 6. The CDR3 extends over 14 amino acids. The CDR3 DNA follows: TGTGCCAGCAGTACTAGCGGGGTTATGGACGAGCAGTACTTC. It translates to CASSTSGVMDEQYF. Combining the CDR3 with reference TRBV2 and TRBJ2-7 gives the whole variable domain EPEVTQTPSHQVTQMGQEVILRCVPISNHLYFYWYRQILGQKVEFLVSFYNNEISEKSEIFDDQFSVERPDGSNFTLKIRSTKLEDSAMYFCASSTSGVMDEQYFGPGTRLTVT.

The chain is built from TRBV4-1 and TRBJ2-3; TRBD2 matches at 10 bases. The CDR3 consists of 18 residues. Losses at the gene ends were 4 bases for V and 0 bases for J; bases not matched to a gene: 10. CDR1 is MGHRA and CDR2 is YSYEKL in the germline V gene. The CDR3 region has the DNA TGCGCCAGCAGCCCTGGCGGACTAGCGGACACTAGCACAGATACGCAGTATTTT. Protein sequence: CASSPGGLADTSTDTQYF.

The chain carries TRBV19 and TRBJ1-5; D might be TRBD1 (6 bases). This CDR3 is 14 amino acids long. Per germline, CDR1 LNHDA and CDR2 SQIVND (reference sequence). Trimming left V 10 bases short and J 5 bases short, with 18 bases between. The CDR3 region is CATRSGTPYQPQHF. In nucleotides, the CDR3 is TGTGCCACCCGTTCCGGGACACCATATCAGCCCCAGCATTTT.